This T cell receptor (beta chain) was obtained from a study of blood T cell repertoires in COVID-19. The protocol was immunoSEQ multiplex PCR, while the TCRdb copy is restricted to in-frame clones and leaves out a portion. This table has approximately 220,000 clones, 75% to 90% appearing once. The CDR3 sequence is 14 residues long. The V gene's germline CDR1 is KGHSH and CDR2 LQKENI. Trimming left V 3 bases short and J 5 bases short, with 13 bases between. This chain connects TRBV18 to TRBJ1-2; weak D call: TRBD1 (5 bases). The TCR comes from a woman between 35 and 50 years old with acute COVID-19. Sequenced sample: PBMCs or T cells enriched from blood (not recorded which). The CDR3 here is CASSPRKDTYGYTF. The CDR3, as DNA: TGTGCCAGCTCACCTAGAAAGGACACATATGGCTACACCTTC.